The rows below give T cell receptor beta chains drawn from one sample of a study of CD8 T cells in Susac syndrome. TCRdb re-called the immunoSEQ multiplex PCR reads with MiXCR, one entry per CDR3 protein. Of 130,000 or so distinct CDR3 sequences detected, over 75% appear once; the ten largest clones hold 0.5% to 0.65%. Sequencing was done on a sample of CD8+ T cells from PBMCs. These receptors all come from a human donor with multiple sclerosis. The CDR3 runs from the conserved cysteine through the conserved F or W. The D gene is left open where the match is weak. Clone size is given for some rows only: seen once, a few or many times, or a class if the clone is expanded.

TRBV19	NA	TRBJ2-1	NA	CASTPGAASYNEQFF	TGTGCCAGTACCCCGGGGGCAGCAAGTTACAATGAGCAGTTCTTC
TRBV4-2	TRBD1	TRBJ1-1	few	CASKQGVVAFF	TGTGCCAGCAAGCAGGGGGTGGTAGCTTTCTTT
TRBV20-1	TRBD2	TRBJ2-3	NA	CSAPSGSTDTQYF	TGCAGTGCCCCTAGCGGGAGCACAGATACGCAGTATTTT
TRBV5-6	TRBD2	TRBJ2-1	NA	CASSFGTSGLLYNEQFF	TGTGCCAGCAGCTTCGGGACTAGCGGACTACTATACAATGAGCAGTTCTTC
TRBV27	NA	TRBJ1-5	NA	CASSGLGGQPQHF	TGTGCCAGCAGTGGCCTCGGGGGGCAGCCCCAGCATTTT
TRBV5-4	TRBD1	TRBJ1-2	NA	CASSTTGGNGYTF	TGTGCCAGCAGCACGACAGGGGGCAATGGCTACACCTTC
TRBV19	NA	TRBJ2-2	NA	CASLNWNTGELFF	TGTGCCAGTTTGAACTGGAACACCGGGGAGCTGTTTTTT
TRBV7-6	NA	TRBJ1-3	NA	CASSHLGTFGNTIYF	TGTGCCAGCAGCCACTTAGGGACCTTTGGAAACACCATATATTTT
TRBV6-2/TRBV6-3	NA	TRBJ1-2	few	CASSYLSKFGDGYTF	TGTGCCAGCAGTTACTTATCTAAGTTCGGAGATGGCTACACCTTC
TRBV29-1	NA	TRBJ1-2	NA	CSVERTSYGYTF	TGCAGCGTTGAAAGAACAAGCTATGGCTACACCTTC
TRBV7-9	TRBD2	TRBJ2-3	NA	CASSLPGLGDTQYF	TGTGCCAGCAGCCTCCCGGGACTAGGAGATACGCAGTATTTT
TRBV4-1	TRBD2	TRBJ2-3	once	CASSQAYLAGDTQYF	TGCGCCAGCAGCCAAGCCTATCTAGCGGGAGATACGCAGTATTTT
TRBV4-1	TRBD1	TRBJ1-6	NA	CASSQDLGQGSPLHF	TGCGCCAGCAGCCAAGATCTGGGACAGGGATCACCCCTCCACTTT
TRBV27	NA	TRBJ1-1	few	CASSLHPPNTEAFF	TGTGCCAGCAGTTTACACCCCCCGAACACTGAAGCTTTCTTT
TRBV4-1	NA	TRBJ2-2	NA	CASAFQQTTGELFF	TGCGCCAGCGCGTTCCAGCAAACCACCGGGGAGCTGTTTTTT
TRBV19	NA	TRBJ2-1	NA	CASRMGGSYNEQFF	TGTGCCAGTAGGATGGGGGGCAGCTACAATGAGCAGTTCTTC
TRBV19	NA	TRBJ1-1	NA	CASSIGGANTEAFF	TGTGCCAGTAGTATAGGCGGAGCGAACACTGAAGCTTTCTTT
TRBV13	NA	TRBJ2-7	NA	CASSFFPGLNEQYF	TGTGCCAGCAGCTTCTTTCCGGGGCTCAACGAGCAGTACTTC
TRBV13	NA	TRBJ1-5	NA	CASSPGLNQPQHF	TGTGCCAGCAGCCCAGGGTTGAACCAGCCCCAGCATTTT
TRBV7-2	NA	TRBJ1-2	NA	CASDPVPSSYGYTF	TGTGCCAGCGACCCCGTCCCGAGCTCCTATGGCTACACCTTC
TRBV30	TRBD1	TRBJ2-7	NA	CAWRAPGQLFPLSYEQYF	TGTGCCTGGAGGGCCCCGGGACAGCTTTTTCCATTATCCTACGAGCAGTACTTC
TRBV27	NA	TRBJ1-2	NA	CASSLSGEGFYGYTF	TGTGCCAGCAGTTTATCGGGGGAGGGGTTCTATGGCTACACCTTC